Listed below are T cell receptor beta chains from one sample, sequenced in a study of T cells after yellow fever vaccination. One entry per CDR3 protein, called by TCRdb with MiXCR from the 5' RACE reads. The table lists about 260,000 distinct CDR3 sequences, over 10% of them singletons. Sequenced material: CD4+ T cells sorted from PBMCs, taken 45 days after the yellow fever booster vaccination. The receptors stem from a young man who received the YFV17D yellow fever vaccine. CDR3s include the opening cysteine and the closing phenylalanine or tryptophan. D genes are given only for firm matches. For some rows the clone size is stated as once, few or many, or as a class when expanded; others skip it.

J gene | D gene | V gene | clone size | CDR3 DNA | CDR3 protein
TRBJ2-5 | . | TRBV25-1 | . | TGTGCCAGCAGTGATGCCCGACAGCATCGGGAGACCCAGTACTTC | CASSDARQHRETQYF
TRBJ2-3 | . | TRBV2 | . | TGTGCCAGCAACAGGATGGGGCCAGATACGCAGTATTTT | CASNRMGPDTQYF
TRBJ2-1 | . | TRBV28 | few | TGTGCCAGCAGTTTGGTCACGGGGAGTTACAATGAGCAGTTCTTC | CASSLVTGSYNEQFF
TRBJ1-2 | . | TRBV3-1 | . | TGTGCCAGCAGCCAAACCACCTTTCAGGACTACTATGGCTACACCTTC | CASSQTTFQDYYGYTF
TRBJ2-5 | . | TRBV29-1 | once | TGCAGCGTTGAAACTTTAAGCGGGGAGACCCAGTACTTC | CSVETLSGETQYF
TRBJ2-2 | . | TRBV5-1 | few | TGCGCCAGCAGCTTGAGATGGGGCCCCACCGGGGAGCTGTTTTTT | CASSLRWGPTGELFF
TRBJ2-1 | TRBD1 | TRBV11-3 | few | TGTGCCAGCAGCTTAAGGGACAGGGGGCTCGATGAGCAGTTCTTC | CASSLRDRGLDEQFF
TRBJ2-1 | . | TRBV18 | . | TGTGCCAGCTCACCCCAGACAGCCGACAATGAGCAGTTCTTC | CASSPQTADNEQFF
TRBJ2-4 | . | TRBV7-2 | few | TGTGCCAGCAGCTTAGGGGCAGGGTCTAACAAAAACATTCAGTACTTC | CASSLGAGSNKNIQYF
TRBJ2-1 | . | TRBV2 | . | TGTGCCAGCAGTGAAGCTCAACAGAACAATGAGCAGTTCTTC | CASSEAQQNNEQFF
TRBJ2-3 | TRBD1 | TRBV12-3/TRBV12-4 | . | TGTGCCAGCAGTTTAGGGGGGACAGGGAGGACAGATACGCAGTATTTT | CASSLGGTGRTDTQYF
TRBJ2-1 | . | TRBV5-1 | few | TGCGCCAGCAGCCAGCCTGAGGAAAGCAATGAGCAGTTCTTC | CASSQPEESNEQFF
TRBJ2-2 | . | TRBV20-1 | many | TGCAGTGCTCCCAGGGTGGAGTGGTCGAACACCGGGGAGCTGTTTTTT | CSAPRVEWSNTGELFF
TRBJ2-2 | . | TRBV5-1 | . | TGCGCCAGCAGCTTGGTCTGGTCGGGGCTCCACGACACCGGGGAGCTGTTTTTT | CASSLVWSGLHDTGELFF
TRBJ2-1 | . | TRBV18 | . | TGTGCCAGCTCGGCAGGGGATACTTACAATGAGCAGTTCTTC | CASSAGDTYNEQFF
TRBJ2-5 | . | TRBV7-9 | few | TGTGCCAGCAGCTTAGCGCTGTACGTCAACCAAGAGACCCAGTACTTC | CASSLALYVNQETQYF
TRBJ1-5 | . | TRBV7-2 | . | TGTGCCAGCAGCTCGAGGTTAGGGGGGGTCCAGCCCCAGCATTTT | CASSSRLGGVQPQHF
TRBJ2-3 | TRBD1 | TRBV7-8 | . | TGTGCCAGCAGCATATTGGGGACAGGGATGGATACGCAGTATTTT | CASSILGTGMDTQYF
TRBJ2-7 | . | TRBV4-2 | . | TGTGCCAGCAGCCAAGGGGGTGTGAGCGGAACCTACGAGCAGTACTTC | CASSQGGVSGTYEQYF
TRBJ2-3 | . | TRBV7-6 | many | TGTGCCAGCAGCTCGGAGCAGGGACTCACGTCGGATACGCAGTATTTT | CASSSEQGLTSDTQYF